Each of the 19 T cell receptor beta chains below was sequenced from the same sample in a study of T cell clones after liver transplantation. TCRdb's copy holds only in-frame clones and misses some; the assay was immunoSEQ multiplex PCR. Of 70,000 to 85,000 clones detected, under 90% appear once; the ten largest clones hold about 0.6%. The input for sequencing was CD4+ T cells from blood, taken before liver transplant. These receptors were taken from a human donor who received a liver transplant.

The V call is TRBV2, the J call TRBJ1-3; a weak D match, TRBD1 (5 bases). The germline V gene encodes CDR1 SNHLY and CDR2 FYNNEI. The germline V and J ends were trimmed by 4 bases and 4 bases, with 11 bases remaining between them. CDR3 length: 14 amino acids. The CDR3 protein is CASSVRGVGNTIYF. The CDR3 region has the DNA TGTGCCAGCAGTGTGCGGGGGGTAGGAAACACCATATATTTT.

V and J are TRBV6-1 and TRBJ1-3; the D gene is possibly TRBD1 (6 bases). Germline V gives CDR1 MNHNS, CDR2 SASEGT. This CDR3 has 14 residues. Trimming pared 7 bases from V and 2 bases from J, leaving 12 bases between. Here the CDR3 reads CASMSGGAGNTIYF. CDR3 DNA: TGTGCCAGCATGAGCGGGGGCGCTGGAAACACCATATATTTT.

This chain joins TRBV27 and TRBJ2-3; D tentatively fits TRBD1 or TRBD2 (7 bases each). The CDR3 has 15 residues. Germline CDR1 MNHEY, CDR2 SMNVEV (reference sequence). V was cut by 10 bases and J by 2 bases, with 19 bases left in between. The DNA of the CDR3 is TGTGCCACCTCTGGGGGGGACAGATTCACAGATACGCAGTATTTT. It specifies CATSGGDRFTDTQYF.

The chain uses TRBV5-4 and TRBJ2-6; 8 bases map to TRBD1. The CDR3 is 15 residues long. Trimming at V came to 0 bases and at J to 13 bases, leaving 9 bases not matched to a gene. The V gene's germline CDR1 is SGHNT and CDR2 YYREEE (reference sequence). CDR3 sequence: CASSLDQGALRVLTF. The CDR3 DNA reads TGTGCCAGCAGCTTGGACCAGGGGGCTCTTCGGGTCCTGACTTTC.

The chain uses TRBV6-1 and TRBJ1-2; D gene uncertain. Trimming shortened V by 11 bases and J by 4 bases, and 14 bases separated the two germline ends. This CDR3 comprises 12 residues. From germline, CDR1 is MNHNS and CDR2 SASEGT. The CDR3 is CALQTIPYGYTF. CDR3 coding DNA: TGTGCCCTCCAAACGATCCCCTATGGCTACACCTTC.

Details on this clone: The same CDR3 can be traced to other DNA sequences in this sample. The rearrangement joins TRBV19 to TRBJ1-5; D possibly corresponds to TRBD1 (5 bases). Germline lookup yields CDR1 LNHDA and CDR2 SQIVND (reference sequence). The V end was cut by 1 base, the J end by 2 bases, with 9 bases between. There are 15 residues in the CDR3. CDR3 loop: CASSIAGTGNQPQHF. CDR3 coding DNA: TGTGCCAGTAGTATAGCTGGGACCGGCAATCAGCCCCAGCATTTT.

The chain recombines TRBV2 with TRBJ1-5, with 8 positions matching TRBD1. With V trimmed by 6 bases and J by 2 bases, 6 bases remained unmatched. CDR1 is SNHLY and CDR2 is FYNNEI in the germline V gene. CDR3 length equals 15 residues. The CDR3 nucleotides are TGTGCCAGCAGCGACGGGACAGGTGGCAATCAGCCCCAGCATTTT. It specifies CASSDGTGGNQPQHF.

V usage is TRBV11-2 and J usage is TRBJ2-1; 7 bases fit TRBD1. The CDR3 extends over 15 amino acids. Germline V gene sequence: CDR1 SGHAT, CDR2 FQNNGV. After removal of 4 bases from V and 2 bases from J, the junction contained 5 bases not matched to a gene. CDR3: CASSSLGGAYNEQFF. The CDR3 nucleotides are TGTGCCAGCAGCTCGCTAGGGGGCGCCTACAATGAGCAGTTCTTC.

This clone has only one observation. The V call is TRBV5-1, the J call TRBJ2-1, with D possibly matching TRBD2 (5 bases). Germline-derived CDR1 and CDR2 are SGHRS and YFSETQ. V was clipped by 6 bases and J by 7 bases, with 17 bases between them. The CDR3 length is 14 residues. The CDR3 here is CASTRGDGGNEQFF. The CDR3 DNA reads as TGCGCCAGCACTCGGGGAGACGGTGGTAATGAGCAGTTCTTC.

The chain links TRBV11-2 to TRBJ2-1, with 7 bases lining up with TRBD2. The CDR3 covers 14 residues. Germline loops: CDR1 SGHAT, CDR2 FQNNGV. After removal of 5 bases from V and 12 bases from J, the junction contained 13 bases not matched to a gene. The CDR3 protein is CASSPVGLAAPQFF. DNA of the CDR3: TGTGCCAGCAGCCCAGTCGGGCTAGCGGCCCCGCAGTTCTTC.

This clone appeared once. The rearrangement links TRBV5-1 to TRBJ2-7; 10 bases align to TRBD1. Losses at the gene ends were 6 bases for V and 3 bases for J; bases not matched to a gene: 9. The CDR3 consists of 15 residues. Germline lookup yields CDR1 SGHRS and CDR2 YFSETQ. The CDR3 reads CASTGARDRGYEQYF. The CDR3, as DNA: TGCGCCAGCACCGGGGCCCGGGACAGGGGCTACGAGCAGTACTTC.

This clone was detected a few times. The V and J genes are TRBV9 and TRBJ1-1, with D perhaps matching TRBD1 (5 bases). Trimming pared 4 bases from V and 3 bases from J, leaving 16 bases between. The germline CDR1 and CDR2 sequences are SGDLS and YYNGEE. The CDR3 sequence is 15 residues long. CDR3 DNA sequence: TGTGCCAGCAGCCCCCCCCGGGGCAGGGACACTGAAGCTTTCTTT. This sequence encodes CASSPPRGRDTEAFF.

The count of this clone is one. This chain uses TRBV28 with TRBJ2-1; D may be TRBD1 (6 bases). Trimming shortened V by 3 bases and J by 7 bases, and 16 bases separated the two germline ends. The CDR3 loop spans 15 amino acids. CDR1 is MDHEN, CDR2 SYDVKM, per germline. CDR3 bases: TGTGCCAGCAGTTTGGGGGCAGGGAGACCTAATGAGCAGTTCTTC. Translation: CASSLGAGRPNEQFF.

This clone was seen only a few times. The V and J genes are TRBV28 and TRBJ2-1; the D gene is possibly TRBD1 (5 bases). This CDR3 spans 12 amino acids. Trimming shortened V by 4 bases and J by 15 bases, and 16 bases separated the two germline ends. CDR1 and CDR2 from the germline V gene are MDHEN and SYDVKM. The CDR3 loop reads CASSSGPSDPFF. The CDR3 DNA reads TGTGCCAGCAGTTCAGGGCCCTCCGATCCGTTCTTC.

V and J are TRBV6-5 and TRBJ1-2; 10 bases line up with TRBD1. Germline CDR1 reads MNHEY; CDR2 reads SVGAGI. The ends lost 5 bases at V and 12 bases at J; junction bases unmatched: 9. The CDR3 has 13 amino acids. DNA for the CDR3: TGTGCCAGCAGTCCCGGACAGGGGGTCTGGAACACCTTC. Its protein product is CASSPGQGVWNTF.

The rearrangement joins TRBV29-1 to TRBJ2-7; 9 bases align to TRBD2. CDR1 is SQVTM and CDR2 is ANQGSEA in the germline V gene. This CDR3 has 13 amino acids. Losses at the gene ends were 4 bases for V and 5 bases for J; bases not matched to a gene: 6. The CDR3 sequence: CSVGSGSSDEQYF. The CDR3 bases are TGCAGCGTTGGTAGCGGGAGCAGCGACGAGCAGTACTTC.

This chain's CDR3 is CASIRRQGAFAEAFF. CDR3 bases: TGTGCCAGCATACGCCGGCAGGGGGCGTTCGCTGAAGCTTTCTTT. The rearrangement joins TRBV27 to TRBJ1-1; 8 bases are a match to TRBD1. CDR1 is MNHEY, CDR2 SMNVEV, per germline (reference sequence). V was pared by 7 bases and J by 6 bases, with 13 bases of the junction left unmatched. The CDR3 runs 15 residues.

The genes are TRBV19 and TRBJ1-2, with unresolved D. The CDR3 is 11 amino acids. CDR1 and CDR2 (germline): LNHDA, SQIVND (reference sequence). Trimming pared 2 bases from V and 2 bases from J, leaving 0 bases between. CDR3 region: CASSINYGYTF. In DNA, the CDR3 is TGTGCCAGTAGTATAAACTATGGCTACACCTTC. Based on the CDR3 plus reference TRBV19 and TRBJ1-2, the full variable domain is DGGITQSPKYLFRKEGQNVTLSCEQNLNHDAMYWYRQDPGQGLRLIYYSQIVNDFQKGDIAEGYSVSREKKESFPLTVTSAQKNPTAFYLCASSINYGYTFGSGTRLTVV.

The chain couples TRBV9 to TRBJ2-1; TRBD1 matches at 11 bases. This CDR3 is 17 amino acids long. Looked up from germline, CDR1 is SGDLS and CDR2 is YYNGEE. V dropped 1 base and J dropped 7; count of bases not matched to a gene: 10. CDR3 loop: CASSVWSSGTGGNEQFF. In DNA, the CDR3 is TGTGCCAGCAGCGTATGGTCCTCCGGGACAGGGGGGAATGAGCAGTTCTTC.